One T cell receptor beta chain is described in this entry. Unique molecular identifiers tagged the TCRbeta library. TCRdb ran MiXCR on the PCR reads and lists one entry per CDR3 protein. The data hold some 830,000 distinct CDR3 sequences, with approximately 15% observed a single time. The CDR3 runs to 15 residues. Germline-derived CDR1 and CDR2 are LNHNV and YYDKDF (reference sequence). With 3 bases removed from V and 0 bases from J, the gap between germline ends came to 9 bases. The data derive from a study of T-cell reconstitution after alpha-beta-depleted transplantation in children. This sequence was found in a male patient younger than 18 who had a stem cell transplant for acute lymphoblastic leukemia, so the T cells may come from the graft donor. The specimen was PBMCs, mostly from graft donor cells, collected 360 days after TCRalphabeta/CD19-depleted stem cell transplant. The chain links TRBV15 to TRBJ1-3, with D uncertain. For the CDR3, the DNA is TGTGCCACCAGCAGGTCGAGGGTCTCTGGAAACACCATATATTTT. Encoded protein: CATSRSRVSGNTIYF.